The entry that follows covers one T cell receptor beta chain sequence. This sample was included in a study of T cell responses to AZD1222 COVID-19 vaccine. The protocol was immunoSEQ multiplex PCR, while the TCRdb copy is restricted to in-frame clones and leaves out a portion. Among under 100,000 clones listed, over 75% were seen once. Trimming removed 0 bases from V and 2 bases from J, with 9 bases in between. Germline V CDR1 and CDR2: SGDLS, YYNGEE. CDR3 length equals 15 residues. The sequences come from peripheral blood, collected on day 0 of AZD1222 vaccination. The clonotype was recovered from an adult in good health. This rearrangement joins TRBV9 to TRBJ1-5, with TRBD1 as a possible D gene (5 bases). In nucleotides, the CDR3 is TGTGCCAGCAGCGTAGGGACATTGGGCAATCAGCCCCAGCATTTT. It is translated as CASSVGTLGNQPQHF.